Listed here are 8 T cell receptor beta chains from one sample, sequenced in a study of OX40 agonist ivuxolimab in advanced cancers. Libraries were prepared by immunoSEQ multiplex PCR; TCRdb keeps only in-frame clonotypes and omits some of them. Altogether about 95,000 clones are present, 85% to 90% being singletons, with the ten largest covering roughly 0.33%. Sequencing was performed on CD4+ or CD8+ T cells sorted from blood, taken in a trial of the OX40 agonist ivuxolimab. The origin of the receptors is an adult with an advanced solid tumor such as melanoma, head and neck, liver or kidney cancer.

The DNA of the CDR3 is TGTGCCAGCAGCTTAATTAGCACAGATACGCAGTATTTT. Its translation is CASSLISTDTQYF. V and J are TRBV7-3 and TRBJ2-3; D gene uncertain. V shed 1 base and J shed 0 bases, with 2 bases lying between them. The CDR3 has 13 residues. In germline, CDR1 is SGHTA, CDR2 FQGTGA.

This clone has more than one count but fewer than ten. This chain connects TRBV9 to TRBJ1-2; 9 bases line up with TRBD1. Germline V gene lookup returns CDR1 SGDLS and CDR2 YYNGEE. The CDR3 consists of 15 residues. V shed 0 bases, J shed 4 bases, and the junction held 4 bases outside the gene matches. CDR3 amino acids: CASSVEGQGIYGYTF. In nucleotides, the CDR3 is TGTGCCAGCAGCGTAGAGGGACAGGGAATCTATGGCTACACCTTC.

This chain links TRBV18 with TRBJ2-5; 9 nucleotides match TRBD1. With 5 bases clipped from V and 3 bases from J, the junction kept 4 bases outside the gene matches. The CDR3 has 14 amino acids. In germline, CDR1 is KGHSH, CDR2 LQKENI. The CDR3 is CASSSDRGKETQYF. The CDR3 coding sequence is TGTGCCAGCTCATCGGACAGGGGAAAAGAGACCCAGTACTTC.

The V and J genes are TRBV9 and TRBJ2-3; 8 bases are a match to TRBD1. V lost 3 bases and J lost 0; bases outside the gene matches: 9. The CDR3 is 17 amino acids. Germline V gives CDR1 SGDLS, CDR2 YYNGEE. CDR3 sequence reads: CASSAEHGQGSTDTQYF. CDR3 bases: TGTGCCAGCAGCGCCGAACACGGACAGGGAAGCACAGATACGCAGTATTTT.

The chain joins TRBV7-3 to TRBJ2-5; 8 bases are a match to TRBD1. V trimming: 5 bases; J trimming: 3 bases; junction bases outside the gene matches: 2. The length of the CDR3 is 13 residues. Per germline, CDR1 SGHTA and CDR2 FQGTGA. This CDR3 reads CASSATGEETQYF. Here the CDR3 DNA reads TGTGCCAGCAGCGCGACAGGGGAAGAGACCCAGTACTTC. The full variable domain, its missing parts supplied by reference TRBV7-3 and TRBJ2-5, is GAGVSQTPSNKVTEKGKYVELRCDPISGHTALYWYRQSLGQGPEFLIYFQGTGAADDSGLPNDRFFAVRPEGSVSTLKIQRTERGDSAVYLCASSATGEETQYFGPGTRLLVL.

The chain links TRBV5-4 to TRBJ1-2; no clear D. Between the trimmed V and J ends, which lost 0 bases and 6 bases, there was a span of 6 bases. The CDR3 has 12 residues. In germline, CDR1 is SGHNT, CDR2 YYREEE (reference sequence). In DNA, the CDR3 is TGTGCCAGCAGCTTGGTCTCGGATGGCTACACCTTC. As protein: CASSLVSDGYTF.

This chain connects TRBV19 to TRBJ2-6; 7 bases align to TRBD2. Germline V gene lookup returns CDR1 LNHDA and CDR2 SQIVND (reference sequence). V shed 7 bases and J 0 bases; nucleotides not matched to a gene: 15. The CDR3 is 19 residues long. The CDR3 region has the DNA TGTGCCAGTACCCCGGGAGGACACCTAAGAAGCTCTGGGGCCAACGTCCTGACTTTC. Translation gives CASTPGGHLRSSGANVLTF. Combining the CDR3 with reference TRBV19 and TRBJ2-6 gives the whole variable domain DGGITQSPKYLFRKEGQNVTLSCEQNLNHDAMYWYRQDPGQGLRLIYYSQIVNDFQKGDIAEGYSVSREKKESFPLTVTSAQKNPTAFYLCASTPGGHLRSSGANVLTFGAGSRLTVL.

The CDR3 DNA follows: TGTGCTAGTGTCCTGACAGGGGGCTTCACTGAAGCTTTCTTT. Its translation is CASVLTGGFTEAFF. V usage is TRBV12-5 and J usage is TRBJ1-1; 10 bases map to TRBD1. The junction had 6 bases not matched to a gene; V was cut back by 7 bases and J by 4 bases. CDR3 size: 14 residues. CDR1 is LGHNT and CDR2 is FRNRAP in the germline V gene.